Given below is one T cell receptor beta chain in context. The CDR3 contains 14 residues. Germline loops: CDR1 MRHNA, CDR2 SNTAGT. V was cut by 4 bases and J by 8 bases, with 15 bases left in between. These data originate in a study of blood T cell repertoires in COVID-19. Authors' processing steps: It was from reference gene primer amplification that nucleated cell counts were estimated. Method: immunoSEQ multiplex PCR; TCRdb's copy keeps in-frame clones and lacks some. V, J and clone size derive from that table, while D and trimming were established from the DNA sequence. Of fewer than 250,000 clones listed, roughly 80% are singletons.

The chain couples TRBV6-4 to TRBJ2-1, with a weak D call TRBD2 (7 bases). The receptor comes from a woman aged 55-69 years with active or convalescent COVID-19. Source material: peripheral blood. This CDR3 reads CASSVGGAGDEQFF. For the CDR3, the DNA is TGTGCCAGCAGTGTGGGGGGGGCCGGCGATGAGCAGTTCTTC.